A single sample gave rise to the 6 T cell receptor beta chains below, sequenced in a study of shared clonotypes between healthy human individuals. Data came from immunoSEQ multiplex PCR; TCRdb stores just in-frame clones and leaves some out. Among a few million clones listed, approximately 90% were seen once. The specimen was naive CD4+ T cells sorted from blood. Sample subset: CD45RA+ positively selected. These receptors were taken from a man aged 18 to 29 in good health.

This clone came up a few times. This sequence joins TRBV9 and TRBJ1-1; TRBD1 matches 8 bases. CDR1 SGDLS and CDR2 YYNGEE come from the germline V gene. V lost 2 bases to trimming and J lost 6 bases; unmatched junction nucleotides: 6. This CDR3 is 14 amino acids long. This chain's CDR3 is CASSVGDRLAEAFF. The DNA for the CDR3 is TGTGCCAGCAGCGTGGGGGACAGGCTGGCTGAAGCTTTCTTT.

The gene calls are TRBV27 and TRBJ2-7, with D hard to call. This CDR3 has 12 amino acids. CDR1 MNHEY and CDR2 SMNVEV come from the germline V gene (reference sequence). Deletions cut 5 bases from V and 3 bases from J, with 8 bases between. The CDR3 sequence is CASSQDGYEQYF. The CDR3 DNA sequence: TGTGCCAGCAGTCAGGACGGCTACGAGCAGTACTTC.

J is TRBJ2-5 and V is TRBV7-9, with TRBD1 matching 9 bases. Germline assignment: CDR1 SEHNR and CDR2 FQNEAQ (reference sequence). V trimming: 1 base; J trimming: 7 bases; junction bases outside the gene matches: 7. This CDR3 spans 15 amino acids. Here the CDR3 reads CASSLGTGVLVTQYF. CDR3 coding DNA: TGTGCCAGCAGCTTAGGGACAGGGGTTTTAGTGACCCAGTACTTC.

The chain has TRBV5-4 and TRBJ2-2; D could derive from TRBD1 or TRBD2 (6 bases each). V was trimmed by 4 bases and J by 4 bases, leaving 11 bases between them. This CDR3 has 14 residues. The germline gives CDR1 SGHNT, CDR2 YYREEE (reference sequence). Written as DNA, the CDR3 is TGTGCCAGCAGCCTGGAGGGGGGCACCGGGGAGCTGTTTTTT. This codes for CASSLEGGTGELFF.

The CDR3 nucleotides read TGTGCCAGCAGCACGAAGGGGGCGGACACTGAAGCTTTCTTT. This translates into CASSTKGADTEAFF. The chain combines TRBV7-9 with TRBJ1-1, with TRBD1 identical over 7 bases. This CDR3 has 14 residues. The V segment lost 5 bases and the J segment 3 bases; nucleotides outside the gene matches: 6. Germline V lookup: CDR1 SEHNR, CDR2 FQNEAQ (reference sequence).

The rearrangement joins TRBV10-3 to TRBJ2-1; D might be TRBD1 or TRBD2, each matching 5 bases. Germline assignment: CDR1 ENHRY and CDR2 SYGVKD. CDR3 length: 12 amino acids. Trimming shortened V by 6 bases and J by 16 bases, and 19 bases separated the two germline ends. In DNA form, the CDR3 reads TGTGCCATCAGACACTCGGGGCCTGGAGCATTCTTC. This encodes CAIRHSGPGAFF.